This T cell receptor (beta chain) was identified in a study of shared clonotypes between healthy human individuals. CDR1 is MDHEN and CDR2 is SYDVKM in the germline V gene. Germline trimming cut 6 bases from V and 0 bases from J; bases unmatched to any gene: 5. This CDR3 spans 15 amino acids. As to this clone: The sample contains more than one DNA sequence encoding this CDR3.

Using immunoSEQ multiplex PCR, the repertoire was profiled, and TCRdb retains in-frame clones only, with some absent. The sample has some 1 million clones; about three quarters are singletons. The source is a man in his late teens or twenties in good health. This rearrangement joins TRBV28 to TRBJ2-7; TRBD2 aligns across 10 bases. Sequenced input: memory CD4+ T cells sorted from blood. Subset defined: CD45RA-negative fraction. CDR3 region: CASSLSGRSSYEQYF. CDR3 nucleotide sequence: TGTGCCAGCAGCCTTAGCGGGAGGAGCTCCTACGAGCAGTACTTC.